The 27 T cell receptor beta chains below were found in one sample sequenced in a study of blood T cell repertoires in COVID-19. Repertoires were generated with immunoSEQ multiplex PCR, while TCRdb's copy carries only in-frame clones and drops some. The sample contains about 61,000 clones, 88% of which appear only once. The source material was peripheral blood. The source is a woman between 45 and 60 years old with active or convalescent COVID-19.

This sequence joins TRBV27 and TRBJ2-7; 8 nucleotides match TRBD2. The CDR3 has 13 residues. CDR1 is MNHEY, CDR2 SMNVEV, per germline (reference sequence). V trimming: 4 bases; J trimming: 9 bases; junction bases outside the gene matches: 8. The CDR3 sequence: CASSSGLGSTQYF. The CDR3 nucleotides are TGTGCCAGCAGTTCGGGACTAGGTTCGACGCAGTACTTC.

With respect to this clone: Relative to the germline gene, one junction end is altered; a read error may explain this. Other DNA sequences of this sample code for an identical CDR3. The V gene is TRBV29-1, the J gene TRBJ2-2, with D possibly TRBD1 on 6 matching bases. The CDR3 is 13 residues long. Germline-derived CDR1 and CDR2 are SQVTM and ANQGSEA. The CDR3 region has the DNA TGCAGCGTGGCAGGGGCCTTAACCGGGGAGCTATTTTTT. Its protein is CSVAGALTGELFF.

The genes are TRBV2 and TRBJ2-1; tentatively, D is TRBD1 (6 bases). Between the trimmed V and J ends, which lost 3 bases and 2 bases, there was a span of 8 bases. The CDR3 totals 14 residues. CDR1 and CDR2 from the germline V gene are SNHLY and FYNNEI. The CDR3 nucleotides are TGTGCCAGCAGTGAGGCAGGGGCCTACAATGAGCAGTTCTTC. This sequence encodes CASSEAGAYNEQFF.

The rearrangement joins TRBV27 to TRBJ1-5; D is ambiguous. The CDR3 runs to 17 residues. Germline values: CDR1 MNHEY, CDR2 SMNVEV (reference sequence). V lost 1 base to trimming and J lost 0 bases, with 13 bases between them. CDR3 sequence reads: CASSLFHPSDSNQPQHF. CDR3 DNA: TGTGCCAGCAGTTTATTTCACCCTAGTGATAGCAATCAGCCCCAGCATTTT.

Concerning this clone: Other DNA sequences in this sample translate to the same CDR3. The rearrangement joins TRBV11-2 to TRBJ1-2, with 12 bases identical to TRBD1. Trimming took 4 bases from V and 7 from J; bases not matched to a gene: 4. The V gene's germline CDR1 is SGHAT and CDR2 FQNNGV. The CDR3 contains 14 residues. The CDR3 DNA reads TGTGCCAGCAGCTCTGGGACAGGGGGCTTTGGCTACACCTTC. Protein product: CASSSGTGGFGYTF.

The chain recombines TRBV5-6 with TRBJ2-3; 11 nucleotides line up with TRBD2. The CDR3 is made up of 17 amino acids. V lost 2 bases and J lost 4; bases outside the gene matches: 9. The germline CDR1 and CDR2 sequences are SGHDT and YYEEEE. CDR3 protein: CASSFLLGLAEPDTQYF. Here the CDR3 DNA reads TGTGCCAGCAGCTTTCTCCTGGGACTAGCGGAGCCAGATACGCAGTATTTT.

V gene TRBV6-6 combines with J gene TRBJ2-7; 7 nucleotides agree with TRBD2. The trim removed 4 bases at V and 6 bases at J, leaving 0 bases unmatched. CDR3 length: 11 residues. Germline V CDR1 and CDR2: MNHNY, SVGAGI (reference sequence). Here the CDR3 reads CASSWEGEQYF. The CDR3 bases are TGTGCCAGCAGTTGGGAGGGCGAGCAGTACTTC.

J is TRBJ1-2 and V is TRBV27; D uncertain. The CDR3 is 14 residues long. Germline V gives CDR1 MNHEY, CDR2 SMNVEV (reference sequence). Trimming removed 0 bases from V and 3 bases from J, with 8 bases in between. CDR3 sequence: CASSLSRSHYGYTF. CDR3 in DNA: TGTGCCAGCAGTTTATCCCGGTCCCACTATGGCTACACCTTC.

The chain is built from TRBV6-6 and TRBJ2-5; TRBD2 aligns across 7 bases. The V segment lost 4 bases and the J segment 5 bases; nucleotides outside the gene matches: 7. The CDR3 covers 14 residues. CDR1 MNHNY and CDR2 SVGAGI come from the germline V gene (reference sequence). CDR3 nucleotide sequence: TGTGCCAGCAGTTCCGGACTAGTAGGGGAGACCCAGTACTTC. Protein sequence: CASSSGLVGETQYF.

The chain has TRBV7-2 and TRBJ2-7; D gene ambiguous. Trimming removed 3 bases from V and 6 bases from J, with 15 bases in between. Germline CDR1 is SGHTA and CDR2 is FQGNSA. This CDR3 region has 14 residues. CDR3 sequence reads: CASSFYPRPGEQYF. The DNA for the CDR3 is TGTGCCAGCAGCTTCTACCCCCGCCCGGGCGAGCAGTACTTC.

This clone has a single count. The chain couples TRBV4-1 to TRBJ1-3, with 9 bases matching TRBD1. The V and J ends lost 0 bases and 8 bases, in that order; junction bases with no gene match: 8. There are 16 residues in the CDR3. CDR1 is MGHRA, CDR2 YSYEKL, per germline. As DNA, the CDR3 is TGCGCCAGCAGCCAAGAAGGACAGGGGTACTTGGACACCATATATTTT. Translation: CASSQEGQGYLDTIYF.

The V call is TRBV25-1, the J call TRBJ1-5; D gene uncertain. Per the germline V gene, CDR1 is MGHDK and CDR2 is SYGVNS. The CDR3 spans 13 residues. V was trimmed by 5 bases and J by 6 bases, leaving 11 bases between them. The CDR3 region has the DNA TGTGCCAGCAGTTCGGGAGTCTCTCAGCCCCAGCATTTT. It specifies CASSSGVSQPQHF.

This rearrangement joins TRBV5-4 to TRBJ1-1; weak D call: TRBD1 (5 bases). The CDR3 has 15 residues. In germline, CDR1 is SGHNT, CDR2 YYREEE (reference sequence). V lost 4 bases to trimming and J lost 0 bases, with 13 bases between them. The CDR3: CASSRDQTVNTEAFF. CDR3 nucleotides: TGTGCCAGCAGCCGAGATCAGACAGTGAACACTGAAGCTTTCTTT.

The chain couples TRBV7-3 to TRBJ2-1, with 9 bases aligning to TRBD1. V trimming: 1 base; J trimming: 12 bases; junction bases outside the gene matches: 10. The CDR3 has 15 amino acids. Germline V gene lookup returns CDR1 SGHTA and CDR2 FQGTGA. The CDR3 spells CASSLSSAGGQGQFF. DNA for the CDR3: TGTGCCAGCAGCTTAAGTTCAGCCGGGGGACAGGGGCAGTTCTTC.

V gene TRBV2 combines with J gene TRBJ1-2; D is unresolved. The germline V and J ends were trimmed by 4 bases and 12 bases, with 15 bases remaining between them. From germline, CDR1 is SNHLY and CDR2 FYNNEI. CDR3 length: 12 amino acids. The CDR3 DNA follows: TGTGCCAGCAGTGGGGCGTCGGAACCAGACACCTTC. This translates into CASSGASEPDTF. Complete variable domain (other parts from reference TRBV2 and TRBJ1-2): EPEVTQTPSHQVTQMGQEVILRCVPISNHLYFYWYRQILGQKVEFLVSFYNNEISEKSEIFDDQFSVERPDGSNFTLKIRSTKLEDSAMYFCASSGASEPDTFGSGTRLTVV.

This clone was observed once. The chain is built from TRBV28 and TRBJ1-1; D is ambiguous. Trimming stripped 5 bases from V and 0 bases from J, with 10 bases between. The CDR3 extends over 14 amino acids. Germline CDR1 and CDR2: MDHEN and SYDVKM. CDR3 sequence reads: CASSTIGLNTEAFF. The CDR3 bases are TGTGCCAGCAGTACAATTGGTCTGAACACTGAAGCTTTCTTT.

The chain employs TRBV20-1 and TRBJ2-1; 13 positions agree with TRBD2. V was pared by 3 bases and J by 7 bases, with 12 bases of the junction left unmatched. This CDR3 comprises 17 residues. Germline V gives CDR1 DFQATT, CDR2 SNEGSKA (reference sequence). The chain's CDR3 is CSASPPGRGLAGNEQFF. The CDR3 nucleotides are TGCAGTGCTAGTCCCCCGGGAAGGGGACTAGCGGGGAATGAGCAGTTCTTC.

V is TRBV30 and J is TRBJ2-5; D is perhaps TRBD2 (7 bases). The V and J ends lost 2 bases and 5 bases respectively, with 12 bases between them. CDR1 and CDR2 from the germline V gene are GTSNPN and SVGIG (reference sequence). The CDR3 is 13 amino acids. The CDR3: CAWSRTRGETQYF. For the CDR3, the DNA is TGTGCCTGGAGTCGGACTAGGGGGGAGACCCAGTACTTC.

This CDR3 is CASSVDGMNTEAFF. The CDR3, as DNA: TGTGCCAGCAGCGTGGACGGGATGAACACTGAAGCTTTCTTT. The rearrangement joins TRBV5-4 to TRBJ1-1; D uncertain. The CDR3 is made up of 14 amino acids. V dropped 4 bases and J dropped 0 bases, with 10 bases sitting between them. The germline V gene encodes CDR1 SGHNT and CDR2 YYREEE (reference sequence).

The V gene is TRBV15, the J gene TRBJ1-1; D uncertain. Germline assignment: CDR1 LNHNV and CDR2 YYDKDF (reference sequence). V lost 0 bases and J 0 bases, leaving 11 bases between the germline ends. The length of the CDR3 is 16 residues. As DNA, the CDR3 is TGTGCCACCAGCAGAGAGGCGGCGGGGTTGAACACTGAAGCTTTCTTT. It codes for CATSREAAGLNTEAFF.

A few counts support this clone. This chain links TRBV12-3 or TRBV12-4 with TRBJ2-7; D gene ambiguous. This CDR3 has 13 amino acids. V was pared by 1 base and J by 2 bases, with 6 bases between. The CDR3 loop reads CASSLGQTYEQYF. The DNA for the CDR3 is TGTGCCAGCAGTTTAGGGCAGACCTACGAGCAGTACTTC.

This clone was counted only a few times. The gene calls are TRBV10-2 and TRBJ2-7; TRBD2 matches 7 bases. The V gene's germline CDR1 is WSHSY and CDR2 SAAADI. V lost 0 bases and J lost 3; bases outside the gene matches: 11. This CDR3 contains 17 residues. CDR3 sequence (DNA): TGCGCCAGCAGTGAGTCCGGTATTGGGAGCGGGAACTACGAGCAGTACTTC. Its translation: CASSESGIGSGNYEQYF.

The chain recombines TRBV28 with TRBJ1-5; D ambiguous. Deletions cut 4 bases from V and 0 bases from J, with 10 bases between. Germline V gives CDR1 MDHEN, CDR2 SYDVKM. CDR3 length: 15 amino acids. The CDR3 nucleotides read TGTGCCAGCAGTTCCAGCGGGAATAGCAATCAGCCCCAGCATTTT. Residues: CASSSSGNSNQPQHF.

The chain has TRBV30 and TRBJ2-7, with TRBD2 matching over 10 bases. With V trimmed by 6 bases and J by 7 bases, 9 bases remained unmatched. There are 13 residues in the CDR3. Germline lookup yields CDR1 GTSNPN and CDR2 SVGIG (reference sequence). The CDR3 DNA reads TGTGCCTGTTCATCTAGCGGGAGTTTGGAGCAGTACTTC. Protein sequence: CACSSSGSLEQYF.

This rearrangement joins TRBV6-5 to TRBJ2-3; D is unresolved. Per germline, CDR1 MNHEY and CDR2 SVGAGI. The CDR3 covers 15 residues. V dropped 6 bases and J dropped 2 bases, with 15 bases sitting between them. CDR3 sequence reads: CASSPFLGITDTQYF. The CDR3 coding sequence is TGTGCCAGCAGCCCCTTTCTAGGAATCACAGATACGCAGTATTTT.

The chain has TRBV10-1 and TRBJ2-3; the match to TRBD2 covers 10 bases. The CDR3 covers 16 residues. Germline V gives CDR1 WNHNN, CDR2 SYGVQD (reference sequence). The trim removed 2 bases at V and 3 bases at J, leaving 5 bases unmatched. CDR3 in amino acids: CASSEGSAGGTDTQYF. In nucleotides, the CDR3 is TGCGCCAGCAGTGAGGGGTCAGCGGGAGGGACAGATACGCAGTATTTT.

This clone was seen just once. This chain uses TRBV30 with TRBJ1-1; TRBD1 is a possible D gene (6 bases). Germline CDR1 and CDR2: GTSNPN and SVGIG (reference sequence). V was pared by 3 bases and J by 5 bases, with 7 bases between. This CDR3 is built from 11 residues. The CDR3 reads CAWRTGTEAFF. CDR3 DNA: TGTGCCTGGAGAACAGGGACTGAAGCTTTCTTT.